A selection of T cell receptor beta chains follows, all from one sample in a study of T-cell reconstitution after alpha-beta-depleted transplantation in children. TCRdb used MiXCR to reprocess the PCR reads, holding one entry per CDR3 protein. The sample records 480,000 or so distinct CDR3 sequences, 8% to 11% being singletons. The input for sequencing was PBMCs, taken before TCRalphabeta/CD19-depleted stem cell transplant. The source is a child younger than 10 with inherited bone marrow failure, due to receive a stem cell transplant. Both conserved end residues are part of each CDR3. A D gene is named only where the DNA matches it firmly. Where a row states a size, it is once, few, many or the class of an expanded clone; other rows omit it.

D | J | size | V | DNA | CDR3
- | TRBJ2-3 | many | TRBV7-2 | TGTGCCAGCAGCTCCCTAGGGGGGCCAGATACGCAGTATTTT | CASSSLGGPDTQYF
TRBD2 | TRBJ2-1 | - | TRBV28 | TGTGCCAGCAGTGACCTACTAGCGGGATCCCACTTTCCCTACAATGAGCAGTTCTTC | CASSDLLAGSHFPYNEQFF
- | TRBJ2-3 | many | TRBV27 | TGTGCCAGCAGTTTATCCCATATCCTCCAGGGTAGTAGGACAGATACGCAGTATTTT | CASSLSHILQGSRTDTQYF
- | TRBJ2-1 | many | TRBV30 | TGTGCCTGGAGTTTCAGGGTTTTGACGGGTGAGCAGTTCTTC | CAWSFRVLTGEQFF
TRBD2 | TRBJ2-1 | few | TRBV19 | TGTGCCAGTAGTATAAACAGCGGGAGCGCCTACAATGAGCAGTTCTTC | CASSINSGSAYNEQFF
TRBD2 | TRBJ2-3 | few | TRBV20-1 | TGCAGTGCTACCAGTCCCGAGCGGGAGGGCCTAGTAGATACGCAGTATTTT | CSATSPEREGLVDTQYF
TRBD1 | TRBJ1-3 | few | TRBV29-1 | TGCAGCGTTGCTACAGGGGGTTTGGGAAACACCATATATTTT | CSVATGGLGNTIYF
TRBD2 | TRBJ2-7 | many | TRBV5-6 | TGTGCCAGCAGCTTTGGGACTAGCGGGGGCTACGAGCAGTACTTC | CASSFGTSGGYEQYF
- | TRBJ1-2 | - | TRBV20-1 | TGCAGTGCTACTGAGGGAGCTAACTATGGCTACACCTTC | CSATEGANYGYTF
- | TRBJ2-3 | few | TRBV20-1 | TGCAGTGCTAGAGAACCTACAGGTCCAGGTCTGAGAGATACGCAGTATTTT | CSAREPTGPGLRDTQYF
- | TRBJ1-6 | few | TRBV4-3 | TGCGCCAGCAGCCAATTTATGGGAGGTTCACCCCTCCACTTT | CASSQFMGGSPLHF
- | TRBJ2-7 | many | TRBV5-1 | TGCGCCAGCAGCTTGGAGGGTCACTATAACTACGAGCAGTACTTC | CASSLEGHYNYEQYF
TRBD2 | TRBJ2-4 | many | TRBV5-6 | TGTGCCAGCAGCTTGGAGTTAGCGGGAGGTCGGCAAAACATTCAGTACTTC | CASSLELAGGRQNIQYF
- | TRBJ1-4 | few | TRBV30 | TGTGCCTGGAGCGGGGGGACTTATGAAAAACTGTTTTTT | CAWSGGTYEKLFF
- | TRBJ2-5 | few | TRBV5-6 | TGTGCCAGCAGCTTCGTAGGGCAGAACCAAGAGACCCAGTACTTC | CASSFVGQNQETQYF
- | TRBJ1-2 | - | TRBV12-3/TRBV12-4 | TGTGCCAGCAGCCCCATAGGGGTGACAGAAGGCTACACCTTC | CASSPIGVTEGYTF